This T cell receptor beta chain was sequenced for a study of T cell changes during pregnancy in multiple sclerosis. TCRdb's copy holds only in-frame clones and misses some; the assay was immunoSEQ multiplex PCR. The top ten hold about 0.42% of the sample, which has 30,000 to 45,000 clones, roughly 90% seen once. The germline V gene has CDR1 MNHEY and CDR2 SMNVEV (reference sequence). CDR3 length: 14 residues. V was pared by 0 bases and J by 4 bases, with 7 bases between. The TCR comes from a female donor with multiple sclerosis, enrolled in a pregnancy study. The sample in question was CD4+ T cells from peripheral blood mononuclear cells, obtained in the third trimester of pregnancy. The chain links TRBV27 to TRBJ1-5, with D perhaps matching TRBD1 (6 bases). This CDR3 reads CASSLSTGNQPQHF. CDR3 sequence (DNA): TGTGCCAGCAGTTTATCGACAGGTAATCAGCCCCAGCATTTT.